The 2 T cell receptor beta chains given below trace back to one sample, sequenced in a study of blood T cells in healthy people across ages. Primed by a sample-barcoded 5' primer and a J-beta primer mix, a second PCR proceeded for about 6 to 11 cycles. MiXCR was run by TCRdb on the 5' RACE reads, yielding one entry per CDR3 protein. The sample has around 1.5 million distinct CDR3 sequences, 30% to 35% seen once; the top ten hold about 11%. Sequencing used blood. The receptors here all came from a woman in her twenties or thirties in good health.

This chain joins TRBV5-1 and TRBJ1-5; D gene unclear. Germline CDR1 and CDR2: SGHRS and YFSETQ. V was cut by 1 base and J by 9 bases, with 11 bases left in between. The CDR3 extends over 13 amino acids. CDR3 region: CASSLLSGRPQHF. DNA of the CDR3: TGCGCCAGCAGCTTGTTGAGTGGTCGGCCCCAGCATTTT.

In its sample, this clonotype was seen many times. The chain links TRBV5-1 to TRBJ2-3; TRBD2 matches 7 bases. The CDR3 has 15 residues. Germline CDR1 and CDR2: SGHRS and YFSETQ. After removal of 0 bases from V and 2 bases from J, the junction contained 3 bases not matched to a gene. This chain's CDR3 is CASSLGGTTTDTQYF. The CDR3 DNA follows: TGCGCCAGCAGCTTGGGGGGGACTACCACAGATACGCAGTATTTT.